The sequence of this T cell receptor beta chain was determined in a study of human T cells and chemical hapten exposure. Individual cDNA molecules each carried unique molecular identifiers attached by the library. Using its own MiXCR run on the RACE reads, TCRdb lists one record per CDR3 protein. This sample carries around 99,000 distinct CDR3 sequences, 9.5% to 12% of them seen once, and the ten largest clones take 2.2%. The sample holds many counts of this clonotype. The antigen remains undetermined. Study outcomes and limitations: The study found that PT1 expanded TCR counts correlated positively with patch test score.

Indicated time point: patch test 2, 6 weeks after DPC sensitization. Treatment meaning: therapeutic diphenylcyclopropenone sensitization with weekly scalp DPC. The sequenced sample was whole blood, obtained in connection with sensitization to the hapten diphenylcyclopropenone (DPC). This sequence was found in a man between 40 and 49 years old with alopecia areata. Some clones in this sample may be carry-over from other donors' samples.

The CDR3 DNA follows: TGCGCCAGCAGCTCGGGACTAGCGGGAGTCGGGGAGCAGTACTTC. Residues: CASSSGLAGVGEQYF. The chain couples TRBV5-1 to TRBJ2-7, with 14 bases lining up with TRBD2. V gave up 3 bases and J gave up 7 bases; unmatched junction bases: 6. The CDR3 covers 15 residues. CDR1 and CDR2 (germline): SGHRS, YFSETQ.